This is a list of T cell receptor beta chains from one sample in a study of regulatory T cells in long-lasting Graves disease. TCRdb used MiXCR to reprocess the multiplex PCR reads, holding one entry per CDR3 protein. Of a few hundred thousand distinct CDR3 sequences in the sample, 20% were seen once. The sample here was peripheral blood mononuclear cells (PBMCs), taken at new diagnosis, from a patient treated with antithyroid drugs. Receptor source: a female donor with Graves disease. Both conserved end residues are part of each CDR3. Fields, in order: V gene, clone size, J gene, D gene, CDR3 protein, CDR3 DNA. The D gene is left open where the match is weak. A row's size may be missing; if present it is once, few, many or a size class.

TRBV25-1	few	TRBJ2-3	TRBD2	CASSEAGGSTDAQYF	TGTGCCAGCAGTGAGGCGGGGGGGAGCACAGATGCGCAGTATTTT
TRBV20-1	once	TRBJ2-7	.	CSALIVSYEQYF	TGCAGTGCTTTGATCGTGTCCTACGAGCAGTACTTC
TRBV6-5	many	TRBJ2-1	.	CASSYRLGVIYEQFF	TGTGCCAGCAGTTACCGACTAGGGGTTATTTATGAGCAGTTCTTC
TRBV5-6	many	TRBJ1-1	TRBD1	CASSRLWTGNTEAFF	TGTGCCAGCAGCCGGCTTTGGACAGGGAACACTGAAGCTTTCTTT
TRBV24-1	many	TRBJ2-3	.	CATSDARRSTDTQYF	TGTGCCACCAGTGATGCCAGAAGAAGCACAGATACGCAGTATTTT
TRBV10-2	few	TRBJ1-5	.	CASSESLWGSQPQHF	TGCGCCAGCAGTGAGTCCTTGTGGGGGAGTCAGCCCCAGCATTTT
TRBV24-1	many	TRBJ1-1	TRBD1	CATSAPDRGIETEAFF	TGTGCCACCAGTGCACCTGACAGGGGAATCGAAACTGAAGCTTTCTTT
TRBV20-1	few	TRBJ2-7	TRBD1	CSARDPQGGADEQYF	TGCAGTGCTAGAGACCCCCAAGGGGGCGCGGACGAGCAGTACTTC
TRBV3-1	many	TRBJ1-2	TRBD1	CASSHQARGHGYTF	TGTGCCAGCAGCCACCAGGCCAGGGGGCATGGCTACACCTTC
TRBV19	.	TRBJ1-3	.	CASSIGSPDTIYF	TGTGCCAGTAGTATCGGCTCCCCGGACACCATATATTTT
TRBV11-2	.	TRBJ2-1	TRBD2	CASSTRRGLAGGNNEQFF	TGTGCCAGCAGCACCCGAAGGGGTCTAGCGGGAGGTAACAATGAGCAGTTCTTC
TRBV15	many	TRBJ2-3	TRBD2	CATSRGASGEADTQYF	TGTGCCACCAGCAGAGGGGCTAGCGGGGAGGCAGATACGCAGTATTTT
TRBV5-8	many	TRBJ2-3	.	CASSLGGGRGTDTQYF	TGTGCCAGCAGCTTAGGGGGGGGCAGGGGCACAGATACGCAGTATTTT
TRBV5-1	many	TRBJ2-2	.	CASSLGQENTGELFF	TGCGCCAGCAGCTTGGGACAGGAGAACACCGGGGAGCTGTTTTTT
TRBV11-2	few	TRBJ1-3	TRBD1	CASSLLGQGVDTIYF	TGTGCCAGCAGCTTATTGGGACAGGGGGTAGACACCATATATTTT
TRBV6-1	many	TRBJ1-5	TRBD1	CASSARDRGLQPQHF	TGTGCCAGCAGCGCCCGGGACAGGGGTCTGCAGCCCCAGCATTTT
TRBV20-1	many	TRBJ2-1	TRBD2	CSARLTGLAGNEQFF	TGCAGTGCTAGATTGACTGGGCTAGCGGGCAATGAGCAGTTCTTC
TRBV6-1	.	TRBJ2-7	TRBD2	CASSKGTSGAASSYEQYF	TGTGCCAGCAGTAAAGGGACTAGCGGGGCGGCCAGCTCCTACGAGCAGTACTTC
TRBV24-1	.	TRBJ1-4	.	CATSDAINEKLFF	TGTGCCACCAGTGATGCAATTAATGAAAAACTGTTTTTT
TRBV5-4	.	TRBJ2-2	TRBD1	CASSPPEGANTGKLFF	TGTGCCAGCAGCCCCCCCGAGGGGGCGAACACCGGGAAGCTGTTTTTT
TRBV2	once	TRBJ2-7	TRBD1	CASRSGTARSYEQYF	TGTGCCAGCAGGTCCGGGACAGCCAGATCCTACGAGCAGTACTTC
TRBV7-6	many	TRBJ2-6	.	CASSVGRPSGANVLTF	TGTGCCAGCAGCGTGGGGCGGCCGTCTGGGGCCAACGTCCTGACTTTC
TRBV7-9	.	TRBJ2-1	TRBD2	CASRDTAGTSGINEQFF	TGTGCCAGCAGGGATACCGCCGGGACTAGCGGAATCAATGAGCAGTTCTTC
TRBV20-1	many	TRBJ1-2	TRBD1	CSAYPPGQRSNYGYTF	TGCAGTGCTTACCCCCCGGGACAGAGGTCTAACTATGGCTACACCTTC
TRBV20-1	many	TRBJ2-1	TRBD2	CSAKVAGVYEQFF	TGCAGTGCTAAAGTAGCGGGAGTATATGAGCAGTTCTTC
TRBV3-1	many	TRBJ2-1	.	CASSARTAYNEQFF	TGTGCCAGCAGCGCCCGGACTGCCTACAATGAGCAGTTCTTC
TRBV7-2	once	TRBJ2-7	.	CASSLSGVVTEQYF	TGTGCCAGCAGCCTCTCAGGGGTTGTCACCGAGCAGTACTTC
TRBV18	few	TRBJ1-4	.	CASSPGTREKLFF	TGTGCCAGCTCACCCGGGACGCGGGAAAAACTGTTTTTT
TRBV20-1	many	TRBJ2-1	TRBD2	CSASDSGRNYNEQFF	TGCAGTGCTAGTGATAGCGGGAGAAACTACAATGAGCAGTTCTTC
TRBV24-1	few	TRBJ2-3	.	CATSDQPGIATDTQYF	TGTGCCACCAGTGATCAACCAGGGATAGCCACAGATACGCAGTATTTT
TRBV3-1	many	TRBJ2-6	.	CASSLLAGPATGANVLTF	TGTGCCAGCAGCCTTCTAGCCGGACCGGCCACTGGGGCCAACGTCCTGACTTTC
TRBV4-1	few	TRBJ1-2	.	CASSLSSGTTDGYTF	TGCGCCAGCAGCCTAAGCTCAGGGACAACCGATGGCTACACCTTC
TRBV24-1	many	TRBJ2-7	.	CATPRDTRMGEQYF	TGTGCCACGCCGCGGGATACTCGTATGGGAGAGCAGTACTTC
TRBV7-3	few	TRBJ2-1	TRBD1	CASSLIQGGGEQFF	TGTGCCAGCAGCTTAATACAGGGGGGCGGGGAGCAGTTCTTC
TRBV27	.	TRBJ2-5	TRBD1	CASSLLPGTGGGETQYF	TGTGCCAGCAGCTTATTACCCGGGACAGGGGGCGGGGAGACCCAGTACTTC
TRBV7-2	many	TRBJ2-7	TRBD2	CASSWTSGDYEQYF	TGTGCCAGCAGCTGGACTAGCGGAGACTACGAGCAGTACTTC
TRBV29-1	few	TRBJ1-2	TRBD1	CSVRDRGLGIYGYTF	TGCAGCGTGCGGGACAGGGGGCTTGGGATCTATGGCTACACCTTC